This TCR beta chain was identified in a study of a mutant IDH1 vaccine in newly diagnosed glioma. The ends were cut back, 6 bases at V and 8 bases at J, with 22 bases in the middle. The CDR3 consists of 15 residues. The V gene's germline CDR1 is LGHNT and CDR2 FRNRAP. As regards this clone: Its target is not known.

Sequencing used immunoSEQ multiplex PCR; TCRdb keeps in-frame clones, though not all of them. The sample has some 50,000 clones; over 80% are singletons. Time point denoted: week 35, safety follow-up. Mutant IDH1 20-mer peptide, at 300 ug, made up each vaccine dose, with topical imiquimod. The rearrangement joins TRBV12-5 to TRBJ1-1; TRBD1 is a possible D gene (6 bases). The sequence derives from a man between 50 and 59 years old with glioma. The source was PBMCs, collected from a glioma patient whose treatment included an IDH1 peptide vaccine. The CDR3 loop is CASGYAGAAGTEAFF. The CDR3, as DNA: TGTGCTAGTGGCTACGCAGGGGCCGCGGGGACGGAAGCTTTCTTT.